A selection of T cell receptor beta chains follows, all from one sample in a study of T cell responses to AZD1222 COVID-19 vaccine. This table comes from immunoSEQ multiplex PCR, and its TCRdb copy is limited to in-frame clones, with some not included. Among tens of thousands of clones listed, 90% were seen once. The specimen comprised peripheral blood, sampled on day 0 of AZD1222 vaccination. The receptors were gathered from an adult in good health. CDR3s include the opening cysteine and the closing phenylalanine or tryptophan. A D gene is named only where the DNA matches it firmly. The size field is filled for only some rows; it gives once, few, many or a size class.

D	J	size	V	CDR3	DNA
-	TRBJ2-5	-	TRBV3-1/TRBV3-2	CASSQDEAGSFQETQYF	TGTGCCAGCAGCCAAGATGAGGCAGGGTCTTTTCAAGAGACCCAGTACTTC
TRBD1	TRBJ1-4	-	TRBV27	CASTSLNRGMQEKLFF	TGTGCCAGCACGTCCTTAAACAGGGGGATGCAAGAAAAACTGTTTTTT
-	TRBJ2-3	-	TRBV2	CASSEATDTQYF	TGTGCCAGCAGTGAAGCCACAGATACGCAGTATTTT
-	TRBJ1-1	once	TRBV7-9	CASKYIGAATEAFF	TGTGCCAGCAAGTACATTGGTGCCGCCACTGAAGCTTTCTTT
-	TRBJ2-1	-	TRBV6-5	CASKAQGPREQFF	TGTGCCAGCAAGGCACAGGGACCCCGTGAGCAGTTCTTC
-	TRBJ2-7	-	TRBV11-2	CASSPRLRDDEQYF	TGTGCCAGCAGCCCCCGGCTCAGGGATGACGAGCAGTACTTC
-	TRBJ1-5	few	TRBV6-2/TRBV6-3	CASSTGMGGDQPQHF	TGTGCCAGCAGTACCGGTATGGGCGGAGATCAGCCCCAGCATTTT
-	TRBJ1-2	-	TRBV25-1	CASSEPIRGANGYTF	TGTGCCAGCAGTGAACCGATACGGGGGGCGAATGGCTACACCTTC
-	TRBJ1-1	-	TRBV11-3	CASSLGAGERMNTEAFF	TGTGCCAGCAGCTTAGGAGCAGGGGAGAGAATGAACACTGAAGCTTTCTTT
TRBD1	TRBJ1-2	-	TRBV19	CASSVSGQVNYGYTF	TGTGCCAGTAGTGTCTCGGGACAGGTAAACTATGGCTACACCTTC
-	TRBJ1-1	few	TRBV6-5	CASSYAGRGAYTEAFF	TGTGCCAGCAGTTACGCCGGCAGGGGTGCGTACACTGAAGCTTTCTTT
TRBD2	TRBJ2-1	once	TRBV10-3	CATRLAEASFEQFF	TGTGCCACTCGACTAGCGGAAGCCTCGTTTGAGCAGTTCTTC
TRBD1	TRBJ1-5	-	TRBV18	CASSQTGEDQPQHF	TGTGCCAGCTCGCAAACAGGGGAGGATCAGCCCCAGCATTTT
TRBD2	TRBJ2-7	-	TRBV7-9	CASRSLAAYEQYF	TGTGCCAGCAGGTCACTAGCGGCCTACGAGCAGTACTTC
TRBD2	TRBJ2-1	-	TRBV7-6	CASSLRGTTNSYNEQFF	TGTGCCAGCAGCTTAAGAGGGACTACTAACTCCTACAATGAGCAGTTCTTC
TRBD2	TRBJ2-3	-	TRBV6-1	CASSDTGWASGASRDTQYF	TGTGCCAGCAGTGACACAGGGTGGGCTAGCGGGGCGTCTCGGGATACGCAGTATTTT
-	TRBJ1-4	-	TRBV7-9	CASSLAGTSTNEKLFF	TGTGCCAGCAGCTTAGCGGGCACTTCAACTAATGAAAAACTGTTTTTT
TRBD2	TRBJ2-1	-	TRBV5-4	CASSFQREGYEQFF	TGTGCCAGCAGCTTCCAGCGGGAGGGATATGAGCAGTTCTTC
TRBD2	TRBJ2-1	-	TRBV4-2	CASSQEASGGGNEQFF	TGTGCCAGCAGCCAAGAGGCTAGCGGGGGAGGTAATGAGCAGTTCTTC
-	TRBJ2-2	once	TRBV4-2	CASSRGLATNTGELFF	TGTGCCAGCAGCCGTGGGCTAGCGACGAACACCGGGGAGCTGTTTTTT
-	TRBJ2-7	-	TRBV2	CASSAETGWSEQYF	TGTGCCAGCAGTGCGGAGACAGGTTGGTCCGAGCAGTACTTC
-	TRBJ1-2	-	TRBV29-1	CSVDADGQNYGYTF	TGCAGCGTTGACGCGGACGGACAAAACTATGGCTACACCTTC
TRBD1	TRBJ1-4	once	TRBV30	CAWSRGGVSEKLFF	TGTGCCTGGAGTCGAGGGGGCGTCTCTGAAAAACTGTTTTTT
-	TRBJ2-3	-	TRBV12-3/TRBV12-4	CASTFDSTDTQYF	TGTGCCAGCACCTTTGACAGCACAGATACGCAGTATTTT
TRBD1	TRBJ2-1	-	TRBV3-1/TRBV3-2	CASSPDRGYSEQFF	TGTGCCAGCAGCCCGGACAGGGGTTATAGTGAGCAGTTCTTC
TRBD1	TRBJ1-5	-	TRBV18	CASSEGAPGSNQPQHF	TGTGCCAGCTCAGAGGGGGCGCCCGGTAGCAATCAGCCCCAGCATTTT
-	TRBJ1-3	-	TRBV5-1	CASSSGTLSGNTIYF	TGCGCCAGCAGCTCCGGGACACTCTCTGGAAACACCATATATTTT
-	TRBJ2-3	-	TRBV24-1	CATSDLGGVTGADTQYF	TGTGCCACCAGTGATTTAGGTGGAGTAACGGGCGCAGATACGCAGTATTTT
-	TRBJ2-1	-	TRBV11-3	CASSFERNSYNEQFF	TGTGCCAGCAGCTTCGAGCGGAATTCCTACAATGAGCAGTTCTTC
-	TRBJ1-4	-	TRBV25-1	CASSEMGLQSNEKLFF	TGTGCCAGCAGTGAAATGGGACTCCAGAGCAATGAAAAACTGTTTTTT
-	TRBJ1-1	-	TRBV6-5	CASSREGPPAFF	TGTGCCAGCTCCAGGGAGGGCCCACCGGCTTTCTTT
TRBD2	TRBJ2-1	once	TRBV10-3	CAISFSGRVDSSYNEQFF	TGTGCCATCAGTTTTAGCGGGAGGGTTGATAGCTCCTACAATGAGCAGTTCTTC
-	TRBJ1-6	-	TRBV30	CAWSVGGNSPLHF	TGTGCCTGGAGTGTTGGGGGAAACTCACCCCTCCACTTT
TRBD1	TRBJ1-2	once	TRBV27	CASSLEGARNYGYTF	TGTGCCAGCAGCCTAGAGGGGGCCAGGAACTATGGCTACACCTTC
-	TRBJ2-1	-	TRBV12-2	CASRLQTTSDTSITDEQFF	TGTGCAAGTCGCTTACAGACGACTAGCGATACCAGCATTACAGATGAGCAGTTCTTC
-	TRBJ1-5	-	TRBV24-1	CATSDPDQPQHF	TGTGCCACCAGTGATCCGGATCAGCCCCAGCATTTT
-	TRBJ1-2	few	TRBV5-1	CASSLEAFRGDGYTF	TGCGCCAGCAGCTTGGAGGCCTTCCGGGGAGATGGCTACACCTTC
-	TRBJ1-1	-	TRBV5-1	CASSSRTERKTEAFF	TGCGCCAGCAGCTCCCGGACAGAGAGGAAAACTGAAGCTTTCTTT
-	TRBJ2-1	-	TRBV5-1	CASSSTGVLDNEQFF	TGCGCCAGCAGCTCCACGGGAGTACTGGACAATGAGCAGTTCTTC
-	TRBJ1-2	-	TRBV1	CTSSQDPRSQTGGWTYGYTF	TGCACCAGCAGCCAAGATCCCCGATCCCAGACAGGAGGTTGGACCTATGGCTACACCTTC
TRBD1	TRBJ2-7	-	TRBV19	CASSPPGQRLFYEQYF	TGTGCCAGTAGTCCCCCGGGACAGCGACTATTCTACGAGCAGTACTTC
-	TRBJ1-1	-	TRBV11-3	CASSLSWGASVTEAFF	TGTGCCAGCAGCTTAAGTTGGGGGGCTTCGGTGACTGAAGCTTTCTTT
-	TRBJ2-2	-	TRBV18	CASSPKHSLNTGELFF	TGTGCCAGCTCACCAAAACACTCACTGAACACCGGGGAGCTGTTTTTT
TRBD1	TRBJ1-4	-	TRBV5-1	CASSLAGGGEKLFF	TGCGCCAGCAGCTTGGCAGGGGGCGGAGAAAAACTGTTTTTT
-	TRBJ1-3	-	TRBV5-1	CASSPSGVSGNTIYF	TGCGCCAGCAGCCCCTCCGGGGTCTCTGGAAACACCATATATTTT
-	TRBJ2-1	-	TRBV19	CASSRGVYNEQFF	TGTGCCAGTAGCAGGGGGGTCTACAATGAGCAGTTCTTC
-	TRBJ2-3	-	TRBV5-1	CASSLGTTSTDTQYF	TGCGCCAGCAGCTTAGGGACAACTAGCACAGATACGCAGTATTTT
-	TRBJ2-2	-	TRBV6-5	CASSYSRGTGELFF	TGTGCCAGCAGTTACTCCCGCGGAACCGGGGAGCTGTTTTTT